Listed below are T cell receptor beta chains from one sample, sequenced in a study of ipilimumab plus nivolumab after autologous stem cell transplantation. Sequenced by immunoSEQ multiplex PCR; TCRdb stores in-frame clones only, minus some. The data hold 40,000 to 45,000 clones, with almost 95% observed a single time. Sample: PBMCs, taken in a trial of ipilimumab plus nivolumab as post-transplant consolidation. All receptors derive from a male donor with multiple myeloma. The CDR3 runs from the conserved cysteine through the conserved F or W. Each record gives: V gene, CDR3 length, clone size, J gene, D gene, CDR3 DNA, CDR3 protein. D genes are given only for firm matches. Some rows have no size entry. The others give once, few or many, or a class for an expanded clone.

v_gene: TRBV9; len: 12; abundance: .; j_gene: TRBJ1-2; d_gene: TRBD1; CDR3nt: TGTGCCAGCATGGGACAGGGGTCTGGCTACACCTTC; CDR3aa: CASMGQGSGYTF
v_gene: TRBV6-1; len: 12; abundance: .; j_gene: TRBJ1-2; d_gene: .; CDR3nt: TGTGCCACCAGGCACTTTTTCTATGGCTACACCTTC; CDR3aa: CATRHFFYGYTF
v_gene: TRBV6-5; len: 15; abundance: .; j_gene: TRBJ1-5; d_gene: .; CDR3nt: TGTGCCAGCAGTCCCGTCGGGTTCCTAAATCAGCCCCAGCATTTT; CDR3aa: CASSPVGFLNQPQHF
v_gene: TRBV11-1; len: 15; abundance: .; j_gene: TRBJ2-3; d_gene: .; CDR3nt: TGTGCCAGCAGCTTTGGTTATGCACGCTCAGATACGCAGTATTTT; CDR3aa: CASSFGYARSDTQYF
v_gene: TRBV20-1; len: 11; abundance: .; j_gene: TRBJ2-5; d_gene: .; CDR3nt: TGCAGTGCTAGAGATAAGAATACCCAGTACTTC; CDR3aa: CSARDKNTQYF
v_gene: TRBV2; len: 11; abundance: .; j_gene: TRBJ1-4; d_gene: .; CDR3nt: TGTGCCAGCCATATCAAGGGGTCCCCACATTTT; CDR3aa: CASHIKGSPHF
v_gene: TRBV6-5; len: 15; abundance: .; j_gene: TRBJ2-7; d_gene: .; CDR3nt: TGTGCCAGCAGCATCGCGGTAGCGGCTTCCTACGAGCAGTACTTC; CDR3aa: CASSIAVAASYEQYF
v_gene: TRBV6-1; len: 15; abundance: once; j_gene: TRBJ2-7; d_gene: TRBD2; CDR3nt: TGTGCCAGCCAACCGACTAGCGGGGGACCGTACGAGCAGTACTTC; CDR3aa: CASQPTSGGPYEQYF
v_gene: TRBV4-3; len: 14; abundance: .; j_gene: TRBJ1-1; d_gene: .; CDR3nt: TGCGCCAGCAGCCAAGCGGCAGCGGGGCCTGAAGCTTTCTTT; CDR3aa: CASSQAAAGPEAFF
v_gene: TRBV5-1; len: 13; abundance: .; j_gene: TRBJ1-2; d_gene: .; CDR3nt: TGCGCCAGCGGAATTGACAGAGACTATGGCTACACCTTC; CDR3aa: CASGIDRDYGYTF
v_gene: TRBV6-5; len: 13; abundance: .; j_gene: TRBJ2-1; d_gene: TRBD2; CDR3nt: TGTGCCAGCAGGGCTAGCGGGACGAATGAGCAGTTCTTC; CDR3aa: CASRASGTNEQFF
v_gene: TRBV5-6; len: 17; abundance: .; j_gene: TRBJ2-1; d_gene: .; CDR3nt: TGTGCCAGCAGCTTGGGTTTCCGGACAGTCTCCTACAATGAGCAGTTCTTC; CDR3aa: CASSLGFRTVSYNEQFF
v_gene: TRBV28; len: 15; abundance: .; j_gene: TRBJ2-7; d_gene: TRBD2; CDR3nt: TGTGCCAGCAGTCGAACTAGCGGAGTGCGGGGCGAGCAGTACTTC; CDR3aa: CASSRTSGVRGEQYF
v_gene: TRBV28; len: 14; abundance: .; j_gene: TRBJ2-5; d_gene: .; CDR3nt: TGTGCCAGCAAGCCAGCGGGCCCTGCGGAGACCCAGTACTTC; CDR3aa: CASKPAGPAETQYF
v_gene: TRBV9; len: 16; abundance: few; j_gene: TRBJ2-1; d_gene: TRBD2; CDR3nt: TGTGCCAGCAGCGCCTCGCTAGCGGGGGGTCTCTATGAGCAGTTCTTC; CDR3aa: CASSASLAGGLYEQFF
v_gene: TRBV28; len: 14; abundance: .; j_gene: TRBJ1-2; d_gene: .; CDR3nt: TGTGCCAGCTCAACCGGGTCGGAAGGGAGGGGCTACACCTTC; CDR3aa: CASSTGSEGRGYTF
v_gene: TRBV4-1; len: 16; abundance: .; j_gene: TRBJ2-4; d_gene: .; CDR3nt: TGCGCCAGCAGCCAAGCCCAGGGCCAGGGGTGGAACATTCAGTACTTC; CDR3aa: CASSQAQGQGWNIQYF
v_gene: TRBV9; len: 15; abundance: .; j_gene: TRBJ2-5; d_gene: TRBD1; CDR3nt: TGTGCCAGCAGCGTAGGGGGACAGGGAGGGGAGACCCAGTACTTC; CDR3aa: CASSVGGQGGETQYF
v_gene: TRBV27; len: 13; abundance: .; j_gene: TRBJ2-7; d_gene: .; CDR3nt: TGTGCCAGCAGTTGGGCCAACTCCTACGAGCAGTACTTC; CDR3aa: CASSWANSYEQYF
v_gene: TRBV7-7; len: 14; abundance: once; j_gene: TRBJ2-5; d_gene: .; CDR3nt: TGTGCTAGCAGCTTAGACAATTTTTTAGAGACCCAGTACTTC; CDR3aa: CASSLDNFLETQYF
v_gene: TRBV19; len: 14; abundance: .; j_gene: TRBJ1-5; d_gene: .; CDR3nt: TGTGCCAGTAGGTGGTCAGCCGACAATCAGCCCCAGCATTTT; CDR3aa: CASRWSADNQPQHF
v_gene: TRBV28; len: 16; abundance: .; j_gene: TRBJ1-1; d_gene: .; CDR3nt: TGTGCCAGCAGCTTCGACAGGTATTCAATGAACACTGAAGCTTTCTTT; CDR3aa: CASSFDRYSMNTEAFF
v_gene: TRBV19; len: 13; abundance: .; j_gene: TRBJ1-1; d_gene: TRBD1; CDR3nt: TGTGCCAGTAGGGGGACAGGCAGCACTGAAGCTTTCTTT; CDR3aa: CASRGTGSTEAFF